Listed below are T cell receptor beta chains from one sample, sequenced in a study of siplizumab effects on memory and regulatory T cells. Libraries were prepared by immunoSEQ multiplex PCR; TCRdb keeps only in-frame clonotypes and omits some of them. This table holds about 94,000 clones, 85% to 95% found once. The sequenced sample was non-Treg CD4+ T cells sorted from blood. Receptors were obtained from a human donor in good health. Each CDR3 is given with its conserved first and last residue. The D gene is left open where the match is weak.

J gene: TRBJ2-5; V gene: TRBV11-2; D gene: -; CDR3 protein: CASSQRELTAKRGETQYF; CDR3 DNA: TGTGCCAGCAGCCAGCGCGAATTGACAGCGAAAAGAGGCGAGACCCAGTACTTC
J gene: TRBJ2-1; V gene: TRBV4-1; D gene: -; CDR3 protein: CASSQGRGRLSYNEQFF; CDR3 DNA: TGCGCCAGCAGCCAAGGGCGAGGCCGGCTCTCCTACAATGAGCAGTTCTTC
J gene: TRBJ2-1; V gene: TRBV28; D gene: TRBD2; CDR3 protein: CASSLERGNKYNEQFF; CDR3 DNA: TGTGCCAGCAGTTTGGAGCGGGGGAATAAATACAATGAGCAGTTCTTC
J gene: TRBJ1-2; V gene: TRBV2; D gene: -; CDR3 protein: CASSEAQGGVYGYTF; CDR3 DNA: TGTGCCAGCAGTGAAGCGCAGGGTGGGGTCTATGGCTACACCTTC
J gene: TRBJ2-6; V gene: TRBV6-1; D gene: TRBD1; CDR3 protein: CASSGSTGVRSSGANVLTF; CDR3 DNA: TGTGCCAGCAGTGGGTCGACAGGGGTCCGCTCCTCTGGGGCCAACGTCCTGACTTTC
J gene: TRBJ1-3; V gene: TRBV7-6; D gene: -; CDR3 protein: CASSLVLGNTIYF; CDR3 DNA: TGTGCCAGCAGCTTAGTTCTCGGAAACACCATATATTTT
J gene: TRBJ2-7; V gene: TRBV28; D gene: TRBD1; CDR3 protein: CASSSTGDEQYF; CDR3 DNA: TGTGCCAGCAGTTCGACAGGGGACGAGCAGTACTTC
J gene: TRBJ1-5; V gene: TRBV15; D gene: TRBD1; CDR3 protein: CATSPRQGEGNQPQHF; CDR3 DNA: TGTGCCACCAGCCCAAGACAGGGGGAGGGCAATCAGCCCCAGCATTTT
J gene: TRBJ2-2; V gene: TRBV19; D gene: -; CDR3 protein: CASSAGQNTGELFF; CDR3 DNA: TGTGCCAGTAGTGCGGGACAGAACACCGGGGAGCTGTTTTTT
J gene: TRBJ2-1; V gene: TRBV18; D gene: -; CDR3 protein: CASSRPPQGSDEQFF; CDR3 DNA: TGTGCCAGCTCTAGACCCCCGCAGGGTAGCGATGAGCAGTTCTTC
J gene: TRBJ2-5; V gene: TRBV5-1; D gene: -; CDR3 protein: CASSLEHTQETQYF; CDR3 DNA: TGCGCCAGCAGCTTGGAACATACCCAAGAGACCCAGTACTTC
J gene: TRBJ1-1; V gene: TRBV20-1; D gene: TRBD1; CDR3 protein: CSGTADTEAFF; CDR3 DNA: TGCAGCGGGACAGCGGACACTGAAGCTTTCTTT
J gene: TRBJ2-2; V gene: TRBV5-1; D gene: -; CDR3 protein: CASSSLLKTASTGELFF; CDR3 DNA: TGCGCCAGCAGCTCCCTCTTAAAGACAGCCTCCACCGGGGAGCTGTTTTTT
J gene: TRBJ2-2; V gene: TRBV7-9; D gene: -; CDR3 protein: CASMGAGNTGELFF; CDR3 DNA: TGTGCCAGCATGGGGGCGGGAAACACCGGGGAGCTGTTTTTT
J gene: TRBJ2-1; V gene: TRBV7-2; D gene: -; CDR3 protein: CASSLAGTAGLYNEQFF; CDR3 DNA: TGTGCCAGCAGCTTAGCGGGGACGGCGGGGCTCTACAATGAGCAGTTCTTC
J gene: TRBJ1-2; V gene: TRBV27; D gene: TRBD1; CDR3 protein: CASSSIGQGHRSGYTF; CDR3 DNA: TGTGCCAGCAGTTCCATAGGACAGGGGCATCGTTCTGGCTACACCTTC